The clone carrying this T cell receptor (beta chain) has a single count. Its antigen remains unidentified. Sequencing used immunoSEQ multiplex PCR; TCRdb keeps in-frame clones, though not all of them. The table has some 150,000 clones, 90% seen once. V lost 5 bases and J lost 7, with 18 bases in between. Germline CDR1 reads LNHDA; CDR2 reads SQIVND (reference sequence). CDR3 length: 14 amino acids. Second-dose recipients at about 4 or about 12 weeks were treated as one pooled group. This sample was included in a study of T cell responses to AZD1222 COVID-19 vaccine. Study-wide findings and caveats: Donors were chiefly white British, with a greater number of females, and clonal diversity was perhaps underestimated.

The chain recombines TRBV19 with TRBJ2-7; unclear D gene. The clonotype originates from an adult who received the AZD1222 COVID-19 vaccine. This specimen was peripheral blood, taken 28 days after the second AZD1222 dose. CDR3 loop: CASSPGDVAGEQYF. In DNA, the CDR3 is TGTGCCAGTAGTCCCGGCGATGTTGCTGGTGAGCAGTACTTC.